These 27 T cell receptor beta chains share one sample of origin, sequenced in a study of shared clonotypes between healthy human individuals (dated by TCRdb to the early 2020s). The library was produced with the immunoSEQ multiplex PCR assay. Held by TCRdb, this immuneACCESS table contains in-frame sequences only and omits some clones. Under half of the omission traces to an unresolved V gene where checked; the cause of the rest is unknown. This sample gives fewer than 1.6 million clones in total; about 98.5% of them show up just once. 0.3% to 0.45% of the sample belongs to the ten largest clones. Sequencing was carried out using naive CD4+ T cells sorted from blood. Per the publication, the cell subset or site label means: CD45RA+ positively selected. The origin of the receptors is a man under 40 in good health.

The chain carries TRBV7-2 and TRBJ2-4; 13 bases align to TRBD2. With 1 base clipped from V and 2 bases from J, the junction kept 8 bases outside the gene matches. CDR1 and CDR2 (germline): SGHTA, FQGNSA. This CDR3 spans 19 amino acids. CDR3 DNA sequence: TGTGCCAGCAGCTTAGGTCAGAGGACTAGCGGGAGTTCCAAAAACATTCAGTACTTC. It translates to CASSLGQRTSGSSKNIQYF.

The J gene is TRBJ2-3, the V gene TRBV11-2; D remains ambiguous. CDR3 length equals 15 residues. Trimming left V 6 bases short and J 3 bases short, with 16 bases between. CDR1 is SGHAT, CDR2 FQNNGV, per germline. The CDR3 bases are TGTGCCAGCAGTCCGGGTCTTTATATAACAGATACGCAGTATTTT. Residues: CASSPGLYITDTQYF.

The chain couples TRBV27 to TRBJ1-4; perhaps TRBD1 as D (5 bases). The ends were cut back, 7 bases at V and 3 bases at J, with 12 bases in the middle. This CDR3 is 14 amino acids long. Per germline, CDR1 MNHEY and CDR2 SMNVEV (reference sequence). DNA of the CDR3: TGTGCCAGCAAGCGGGGGACGTCTAATGAAAAACTGTTTTTT. This sequence encodes CASKRGTSNEKLFF. The whole variable domain, remainder taken from reference TRBV27 and TRBJ1-4, is EAQVTQNPRYLITVTGKKLTVTCSQNMNHEYMSWYRQDPGLGLRQIYYSMNVEVTDKGDVPEGYKVSRKEKRNFPLILESPSPNQTSLYFCASKRGTSNEKLFFGSGTQLSVL.

This chain joins TRBV28 and TRBJ2-7; no definite D call. CDR1 is MDHEN, CDR2 SYDVKM, per germline. The V and J ends lost 4 bases and 2 bases respectively, with 18 bases between them. The CDR3 contains 16 residues. The CDR3, as DNA: TGTGCCAGCAGTTCGATTCAGGAGAGGAGTCCCTACGAGCAGTACTTC. The encoded protein is CASSSIQERSPYEQYF.

Points on this clone: Other DNA sequences in this sample translate to the same CDR3. The V and J genes are TRBV5-1 and TRBJ2-7; 13 positions agree with TRBD2. V trimming: 3 bases; J trimming: 0 bases; junction bases outside the gene matches: 0. This CDR3 region has 15 residues. The germline V gene encodes CDR1 SGHRS and CDR2 YFSETQ. The CDR3 protein is CASSWTSGSSYEQYF. In DNA form, the CDR3 reads TGCGCCAGCAGCTGGACTAGCGGGAGCTCCTACGAGCAGTACTTC.

The chain employs TRBV5-1 and TRBJ2-1, with no clear D. The CDR3 consists of 16 residues. Trimming cost V 0 bases and J 5 bases, with 15 bases left between them. CDR1 is SGHRS and CDR2 is YFSETQ in the germline V gene. The DNA of the CDR3 is TGCGCCAGCAGCTTGGGTACTACCCGATACCACAATGAGCAGTTCTTC. Translation: CASSLGTTRYHNEQFF.

This clone was detected only once. The J gene is TRBJ2-3, the V gene TRBV5-1; 10 bases fit TRBD2. The CDR3 has 16 amino acids. V lost 1 base to trimming and J lost 4 bases; unmatched junction nucleotides: 6. CDR1 is SGHRS, CDR2 YFSETQ, per germline. The CDR3 sequence is CASSLISGRAPDTQYF. The CDR3, as DNA: TGCGCCAGCAGCTTGATAAGCGGGAGGGCCCCAGATACGCAGTATTTT.

The chain carries TRBV5-1 and TRBJ2-7; D not resolved. Trimming pared 3 bases from V and 3 bases from J, leaving 13 bases between. Per the germline V gene, CDR1 is SGHRS and CDR2 is YFSETQ. There are 14 residues in the CDR3. The CDR3 sequence is CASSSSGSNYEQYF. Here the CDR3 DNA reads TGCGCCAGCAGCTCTTCGGGCTCCAACTACGAGCAGTACTTC. Full variable domain (remainder filled in from reference TRBV5-1 and TRBJ2-7): KAGVTQTPRYLIKTRGQQVTLSCSPISGHRSVSWYQQTPGQGLQFLFEYFSETQRNKGNFPGRFSGRQFSNSRSEMNVSTLELGDSALYLCASSSSGSNYEQYFGPGTRLTVT.

The rearrangement uses TRBV7-6 and TRBJ2-3, with 7 nucleotides matching TRBD1. Germline V CDR1 and CDR2: SGHVS, FNYEAQ. Trimming cost V 5 bases and J 6 bases; bases outside gene matches: 5. CDR3 size: 13 residues. The CDR3 protein is CASSVDRADTQYF. The CDR3 coding sequence is TGTGCCAGCAGCGTCGACAGGGCTGATACGCAGTATTTT.

This chain links TRBV27 with TRBJ2-3; 8 nucleotides match TRBD2. Losses at the gene ends were 5 bases for V and 1 base for J; bases not matched to a gene: 8. The CDR3 loop spans 16 amino acids. The germline V gene has CDR1 MNHEY and CDR2 SMNVEV (reference sequence). The CDR3 sequence is CASSPRTSRRTDTQYF. CDR3 sequence (DNA): TGTGCCAGCAGTCCCCGGACTAGCAGACGCACAGATACGCAGTATTTT.

About this clone itself: This sample includes further DNA sequences coding for the same CDR3. The chain couples TRBV15 to TRBJ2-3; the D gene is possibly TRBD2 (5 bases). This CDR3 is 14 amino acids long. From germline, CDR1 is LNHNV and CDR2 YYDKDF (reference sequence). The V gene lost 0 bases and the J gene lost 3 bases, with 7 bases spanning the gap. The CDR3 spells CATSRDRGTDTQYF. The DNA of the CDR3 is TGTGCCACCAGCAGAGATCGAGGGACAGATACGCAGTATTTT.

V gene TRBV6-5 combines with J gene TRBJ2-2, with D unclear. The germline gives CDR1 MNHEY, CDR2 SVGAGI. The ends were cut back, 7 bases at V and 1 base at J, with 10 bases in the middle. The CDR3 loop spans 14 amino acids. The CDR3 loop is CASKERLNTGELFF. CDR3 DNA sequence: TGTGCCAGCAAGGAGAGACTGAACACCGGGGAGCTGTTTTTT.

The chain employs TRBV18 and TRBJ1-5; D perhaps matches TRBD1 (5 bases). Trimming took off 6 bases at V and 4 bases at J, with 13 bases between the two ends. CDR3 length: 14 amino acids. The germline V gene encodes CDR1 KGHSH and CDR2 LQKENI. In nucleotides, the CDR3 is TGTGCCAGCTCGCGGGGGTGGTCTAATCAGCCCCAGCATTTT. Its translation: CASSRGWSNQPQHF.

The J gene is TRBJ2-7, the V gene TRBV28; 7 bases are shared with TRBD1. CDR3 length equals 14 residues. Per the germline V gene, CDR1 is MDHEN and CDR2 is SYDVKM. V shed 5 bases, J shed 6 bases, and the junction held 10 bases outside the gene matches. The CDR3 region has the DNA TGTGCCAGCAGTCCCGACAGGGTCATAATCGAGCAGTACTTC. Its translation: CASSPDRVIIEQYF.

The V gene is TRBV27, the J gene TRBJ2-7; TRBD2 matches at 10 bases. Trimming at V came to 2 bases and at J to 1 base, leaving 2 bases not matched to a gene. CDR1 is MNHEY and CDR2 is SMNVEV in the germline V gene (reference sequence). The CDR3 spans 15 residues. The CDR3: CASSLKAGGSYEQYF. The CDR3, as DNA: TGTGCCAGCAGTTTAAAAGCGGGAGGGTCCTACGAGCAGTACTTC.

A note on this clone: Within the sample, other DNA sequences also encode this same CDR3. The chain combines TRBV9 with TRBJ2-7, with D possibly being TRBD1 (5 bases). The CDR3 length is 14 residues. V lost 0 bases to trimming and J lost 3 bases, with 10 bases between them. Germline V gene sequence: CDR1 SGDLS, CDR2 YYNGEE. The CDR3 DNA sequence: TGTGCCAGCAGCGTAGCTACAGGTGGCTACGAGCAGTACTTC. This sequence encodes CASSVATGGYEQYF.

The rearrangement uses TRBV6-5 and TRBJ2-7, with 9 bases matching TRBD1. Germline CDR1 and CDR2: MNHEY and SVGAGI. J lost 5 bases, V lost 6 bases, and 11 bases had no gene match. The CDR3 sequence is 15 residues long. The DNA for the CDR3 is TGTGCCAGCAGGAAGCCGGGACAGGGTTTACACGAGCAGTACTTC. Its translation: CASRKPGQGLHEQYF.

This chain joins TRBV20-1 and TRBJ2-3; D not certain. Germline V gene data show CDR1 as DFQATT and CDR2 as SNEGSKA (reference sequence). The CDR3 runs 11 residues. Trimming cost V 2 bases and J 5 bases, with 5 bases left between them. The CDR3 region is CSARREDTQYF. The CDR3 DNA sequence: TGCAGTGCTAGAAGGGAAGATACGCAGTATTTT.

The rearrangement joins TRBV15 to TRBJ2-1; D possibly corresponds to TRBD2 (5 bases). The CDR3 is made up of 14 amino acids. Trimming pared 4 bases from V and 8 bases from J, leaving 15 bases between. Germline V gene data show CDR1 as LNHNV and CDR2 as YYDKDF (reference sequence). CDR3 sequence (DNA): TGTGCCACCAGCACTAGCCCCCGTCTCGATGAGCAGTTCTTC. This codes for CATSTSPRLDEQFF.

This chain links TRBV6-5 with TRBJ1-2, with D tentatively TRBD1 (6 bases). Looked up from germline, CDR1 is MNHEY and CDR2 is SVGAGI. This CDR3 is 13 amino acids long. The V gene lost 2 bases and the J gene lost 4 bases, with 8 bases spanning the gap. CDR3 sequence (DNA): TGTGCCAGCAGTTACGTACAGGGCTATGGCTACACCTTC. Residues: CASSYVQGYGYTF.

The V call is TRBV5-6, the J call TRBJ1-1, with 8 bases identical to TRBD1. V lost 6 bases and J lost 7; bases outside the gene matches: 5. This CDR3 comprises 12 residues. Germline CDR1 is SGHDT and CDR2 is YYEEEE. The CDR3 reads CASNRQGLEAFF. Here the CDR3 DNA reads TGTGCCAGCAACCGACAGGGGCTTGAAGCTTTCTTT.

V usage is TRBV2 and J usage is TRBJ2-5; weak D call: TRBD2 (6 bases). From germline, CDR1 is SNHLY and CDR2 FYNNEI. The V gene lost 3 bases and the J gene lost 0 bases, with 14 bases spanning the gap. The CDR3 covers 16 residues. CDR3 bases: TGTGCCAGCAGTGAGATCGGGAGTGGGTACCAAGAGACCCAGTACTTC. Translating gives CASSEIGSGYQETQYF.

V and J are TRBV25-1 and TRBJ2-5, with 11 nucleotides matching TRBD2. With 6 bases clipped from V and 6 bases from J, the junction kept 12 bases outside the gene matches. Germline V CDR1 and CDR2: MGHDK, SYGVNS. The CDR3 spans 16 residues. CDR3 in amino acids: CASRGVTSGSKKTQYF. The CDR3 DNA sequence: TGTGCCAGCAGGGGGGTCACTAGCGGGAGTAAAAAGACCCAGTACTTC.

The V call is TRBV29-1, the J call TRBJ2-2, with no clear D. The CDR3 is 13 residues long. Germline CDR1 and CDR2: SQVTM and ANQGSEA. V was cut by 4 bases and J by 3 bases, with 9 bases left in between. CDR3 loop: CSVVGSYTGELFF. Written as DNA, the CDR3 is TGCAGCGTTGTCGGCAGCTACACCGGGGAGCTGTTTTTT.

This CDR3 reads CAINPDTNTEAFF. The DNA for the CDR3 is TGTGCCATCAACCCAGACACGAACACTGAAGCTTTCTTT. The chain is built from TRBV10-3 and TRBJ1-1, with D hard to call. Trimming pared 7 bases from V and 1 base from J, leaving 10 bases between. The germline V gene encodes CDR1 ENHRY and CDR2 SYGVKD. CDR3 length: 13 residues.

Of note for this clone: This CDR3 is also generated by other DNA sequences in the sample. The chain links TRBV9 to TRBJ2-3; D uncertain. This CDR3 region has 14 residues. Germline V gene sequence: CDR1 SGDLS, CDR2 YYNGEE. V lost 1 base to trimming and J lost 2 bases, with 8 bases between them. CDR3 region: CASSVSSSTDTQYF. CDR3 bases: TGTGCCAGCAGCGTAAGCAGTTCCACAGATACGCAGTATTTT.

This rearrangement joins TRBV18 to TRBJ2-1; D gene ambiguous. V was shortened by 3 bases and J by 10 bases, with 7 bases between the two germline ends. This CDR3 has 11 residues. Germline V gene data show CDR1 as KGHSH and CDR2 as LQKENI. The CDR3 bases are TGTGCCAGCTCACCTAACCAGGAGCAGTTCTTC. Residues: CASSPNQEQFF.